What follows is one T cell receptor beta chain and its context. The antigen remains undetermined. Time point: persistent/refractory GD, antithyroid drugs over 5 years with positive TRAb. PBMC RNA was the source of the TCR library. Diagnosing Graves' disease relied on the American Thyroid Association guidelines. The sample originates from a study of regulatory T cells in long-lasting Graves disease. To make TCR beta libraries, researchers used iRepertoire HTBI primers and Arm-PCR of CDR3 regions. Via MiXCR, TCRdb re-called the multiplex PCR reads, giving one row per CDR3 protein. Of roughly 450,000 distinct CDR3 sequences listed, more than 20% are singletons. This CDR3 contains 14 residues. V trimming: 11 bases; J trimming: 3 bases; junction bases outside the gene matches: 8. Germline values: CDR1 SNHLY, CDR2 FYNNEI. Study conclusions and caveats: Among the persistent patients, thousands of public clonotypes were shared, more than the roughly 970 shared among new patients.

Sequenced material: peripheral blood mononuclear cells (PBMCs), taken when the disease was refractory, from a patient treated with antithyroid drugs. The chain uses TRBV2 and TRBJ2-1, with TRBD2 identical over 9 bases. The clonotype comes from a female donor with Graves disease. The CDR3 loop is CAADASGIYNEQFF. The CDR3 region has the DNA TGTGCCGCAGATGCTAGCGGGATCTACAATGAGCAGTTCTTC.